One sample yielded the 19 T cell receptor beta chains listed below, sequenced in a study of T cells after yellow fever vaccination. TCRdb re-called the 5' RACE reads through MiXCR, storing one row per CDR3 protein. The table has more than 45,000 distinct CDR3 sequences, around 6.2% seen once. The sequences come from PBMCs, either bulk or a sorted T-cell subset (CD4+, CD8+, memory, or dextramer-sorted; not recorded which), collected on the day of the yellow fever booster vaccination. Receptor source: a man younger than 30 who received the YFV17D yellow fever vaccine.

This clonotype was recorded at least ten times. V and J are TRBV12-3 or TRBV12-4 and TRBJ2-1, with 7 bases identical to TRBD2. This CDR3 has 17 amino acids. V lost 3 bases and J lost 0; bases outside the gene matches: 8. CDR3 region: CASSLTSQFLSYNEQFF. CDR3 nucleotides: TGTGCCAGCAGTTTGACTAGCCAGTTCCTCTCCTACAATGAGCAGTTCTTC.

This clonotype was found many times. The chain has TRBV7-8 and TRBJ2-3, with 7 bases lining up with TRBD2. V lost 2 bases and J lost 4; bases outside the gene matches: 6. Germline V lookup: CDR1 SGHVS, CDR2 FQNEAQ. The CDR3 has 15 residues. The CDR3 spells CASSLWGGMADTQYF. For the CDR3, the DNA is TGTGCCAGCAGCTTATGGGGAGGGATGGCAGATACGCAGTATTTT.

This clonotype was counted between two and nine times. The chain uses TRBV4-1 and TRBJ1-1; tentative D call: TRBD1 (6 bases). V was trimmed by 3 bases and J by 11 bases, leaving 16 bases between them. The germline V gene has CDR1 MGHRA and CDR2 YSYEKL. The CDR3 totals 13 residues. CDR3 DNA: TGCGCCAGCAGCCATGAAGCCGGGACAAGGGCTTTCTTT. Translation: CASSHEAGTRAFF.

This chain connects TRBV7-3 to TRBJ2-3; tentative D call: TRBD2 (7 bases). Germline V gene lookup returns CDR1 SGHTA and CDR2 FQGTGA. Trimming removed 4 bases from V and 1 base from J, with 18 bases in between. The CDR3 length is 17 residues. The CDR3 region has the DNA TGTGCCAGCAGCTCCGGAGGGGGGGGCGAGGGCACAGATACGCAGTATTTT. Amino acid sequence: CASSSGGGGEGTDTQYF.

This clonotype was recorded at least ten times. The chain combines TRBV12-3 or TRBV12-4 with TRBJ1-2; 11 nucleotides match TRBD1. The CDR3 is 16 amino acids. The trim removed 3 bases at V and 6 bases at J, leaving 9 bases unmatched. The CDR3, as DNA: TGTGCCAGCAGTTTGAGGACAGGGGGCGTCTCGAATGGCTACACCTTC. This translates into CASSLRTGGVSNGYTF.

This clonotype was seen ten or more times. The V call is TRBV7-9, the J call TRBJ2-7; no firm D call. CDR3 length: 14 residues. V was trimmed by 4 bases and J by 2 bases, leaving 12 bases between them. CDR1 is SEHNR and CDR2 is FQNEAQ in the germline V gene (reference sequence). The CDR3 loop is CASSYLGPAYEQYF. CDR3 nucleotides: TGTGCCAGCAGCTATTTGGGTCCAGCCTACGAGCAGTACTTC.

This clonotype was seen only a few times. This chain joins TRBV7-8 and TRBJ2-1; 7 bases fit TRBD2. The CDR3 consists of 16 residues. The germline V gene encodes CDR1 SGHVS and CDR2 FQNEAQ. The trim removed 6 bases at V and 6 bases at J, leaving 14 bases unmatched. In DNA form, the CDR3 reads TGTGCCAGCAGATTTATCCCAAGGGCTAGCGGCAATGAGCAGTTCTTC. Translation gives CASRFIPRASGNEQFF.

The genes are TRBV30 and TRBJ2-7; D may be TRBD1 (6 bases). The CDR3 loop spans 13 amino acids. Germline assignment: CDR1 GTSNPN and CDR2 SVGIG (reference sequence). V shed 5 bases and J shed 0 bases, with 11 bases lying between them. CDR3: CAWGQSNSYEQYF. CDR3 coding DNA: TGTGCCTGGGGACAGTCCAACTCCTACGAGCAGTACTTC.

This clonotype was observed at least ten times. The chain is built from TRBV4-1 and TRBJ2-7; D may be TRBD2 (5 bases). With 4 bases removed from V and 3 bases from J, the gap between germline ends came to 16 bases. Germline V CDR1 and CDR2: MGHRA, YSYEKL. There are 15 residues in the CDR3. The CDR3 is CASSPGGSVNYEQYF. DNA of the CDR3: TGCGCCAGCAGCCCGGGTGGTAGCGTGAACTACGAGCAGTACTTC.

A few counts support this clonotype. V and J are TRBV5-6 and TRBJ2-7; 8 nucleotides align to TRBD2. V lost 6 bases to trimming and J lost 6 bases; unmatched junction nucleotides: 11. The germline V gene has CDR1 SGHDT and CDR2 YYEEEE. The CDR3 covers 14 residues. The CDR3 loop reads CASTLPGGTPEQYF. The DNA of the CDR3 is TGTGCCAGCACCCTACCGGGGGGGACCCCCGAGCAGTACTTC. The full variable domain, in which reference TRBV5-6 and TRBJ2-7 provide the parts outside the CDR3, is DAGVTQSPTHLIKTRGQQVTLRCSPKSGHDTVSWYQQALGQGPQFIFQYYEEEERQRGNFPDRFSGHQFPNYSSELNVNALLLGDSALYLCASTLPGGTPEQYFGPGTRLTVT.

This clonotype showed up many times. The CDR3 protein is CASSGGPQYEQYV. As DNA, the CDR3 is TGTGCCAGCAGCGGGGGACCCCAATACGAGCAGTACGTC. V and J are TRBV12-3 or TRBV12-4 and TRBJ2-7, with D perhaps matching TRBD2 (6 bases). V lost 6 bases and J lost 4, with 13 bases in between. This CDR3 has 13 amino acids.

V and J are TRBV2 and TRBJ2-5; no clear D gene. V lost 1 base and J 5 bases, leaving 5 bases between the germline ends. From germline, CDR1 is SNHLY and CDR2 FYNNEI. This CDR3 has 12 amino acids. The CDR3 DNA reads as TGTGCCAGCAGTGAAGTTTGGGAGACCCAGTACTTC. This sequence encodes CASSEVWETQYF.

This clonotype occurred a few times. The V call is TRBV5-1, the J call TRBJ1-2, with 7 bases aligning to TRBD1. J lost 7 bases, V lost 0 bases, and 6 bases had no gene match. Germline CDR1 and CDR2: SGHRS and YFSETQ. CDR3 size: 14 residues. CDR3 DNA: TGCGCCAGCAGCTTGGGGACAGGAGCAATTGGCTACACCTTC. It specifies CASSLGTGAIGYTF. The full variable domain, its missing parts supplied by reference TRBV5-1 and TRBJ1-2, is KAGVTQTPRYLIKTRGQQVTLSCSPISGHRSVSWYQQTPGQGLQFLFEYFSETQRNKGNFPGRFSGRQFSNSRSEMNVSTLELGDSALYLCASSLGTGAIGYTFGSGTRLTVV.

There are a few counts of this clonotype. The gene calls are TRBV6-5 and TRBJ1-1, with D possibly matching TRBD1 (6 bases). Trimming left V 4 bases short and J 2 bases short, with 11 bases between. The germline V gene has CDR1 MNHEY and CDR2 SVGAGI. The CDR3 contains 14 residues. CDR3 in DNA: TGTGCCAGCAGTTTTCAGGGGTCTAACACTGAAGCTTTCTTT. Translated, it gives CASSFQGSNTEAFF.

This clonotype occurred many times. CDR3: CASSEIGKATEAFF. The CDR3 DNA reads as TGTGCCAGCAGTGAAATCGGAAAGGCCACTGAAGCTTTCTTT. The rearrangement uses TRBV6-1 and TRBJ1-1; D unclear. Between the trimmed V and J ends, which lost 2 bases and 4 bases, there was a span of 11 bases. CDR3 size: 14 residues. Germline CDR1 is MNHNS and CDR2 is SASEGT.

This clonotype appeared many times. In DNA, the CDR3 is TGTGCCAGCAGCCAAGCAACGGGGGAGTTCTACAATGAGCAGTTCTTC. It encodes CASSQATGEFYNEQFF. This sequence joins TRBV4-2 and TRBJ2-1; D is possibly TRBD2 (6 bases). V lost 1 base and J lost 3, with 13 bases in between. The CDR3 contains 16 residues. From germline, CDR1 is LGHNA and CDR2 YNFKEQ.

This chain uses TRBV18 with TRBJ1-1, with TRBD1 matching over 8 bases. This CDR3 has 13 amino acids. J gave up 0 bases and V 9 bases, and 3 bases lay outside the gene matches. Germline-derived CDR1 and CDR2 are KGHSH and LQKENI. CDR3 nucleotides: TGTGCCAGTAAACAGGGGGTGAACACTGAAGCTTTCTTT. This codes for CASKQGVNTEAFF.

This clonotype was detected many times. This chain uses TRBV7-2 with TRBJ2-1, with D possibly matching TRBD1 (5 bases). The CDR3 loop spans 15 amino acids. CDR1 is SGHTA and CDR2 is FQGNSA in the germline V gene. The germline V and J ends were trimmed by 2 bases and 0 bases, with 8 bases remaining between them. DNA for the CDR3: TGTGCCAGCAGCTTAACAGGTAGCTCCTACAATGAGCAGTTCTTC. Protein product: CASSLTGSSYNEQFF. The full variable domain, with the rest looked up from reference TRBV7-2 and TRBJ2-1, is GAGVSQSPSNKVTEKGKDVELRCDPISGHTALYWYRQSLGQGLEFLIYFQGNSAPDKSGLPSDRFSAERTGGSVSTLTIQRTQQEDSAVYLCASSLTGSSYNEQFFGPGTRLTVL.

This clonotype was found many times. The chain combines TRBV7-9 with TRBJ1-5; 7 nucleotides agree with TRBD1. The CDR3 loop spans 14 amino acids. The J segment lost 3 bases and the V segment lost 5 bases, leaving 4 bases of the junction unmatched. Germline CDR1 and CDR2: SEHNR and FQNEAQ (reference sequence). Here the CDR3 reads CASSATGANQPQHF. The CDR3 region has the DNA TGTGCCAGCAGCGCCACAGGGGCCAATCAGCCCCAGCATTTT.